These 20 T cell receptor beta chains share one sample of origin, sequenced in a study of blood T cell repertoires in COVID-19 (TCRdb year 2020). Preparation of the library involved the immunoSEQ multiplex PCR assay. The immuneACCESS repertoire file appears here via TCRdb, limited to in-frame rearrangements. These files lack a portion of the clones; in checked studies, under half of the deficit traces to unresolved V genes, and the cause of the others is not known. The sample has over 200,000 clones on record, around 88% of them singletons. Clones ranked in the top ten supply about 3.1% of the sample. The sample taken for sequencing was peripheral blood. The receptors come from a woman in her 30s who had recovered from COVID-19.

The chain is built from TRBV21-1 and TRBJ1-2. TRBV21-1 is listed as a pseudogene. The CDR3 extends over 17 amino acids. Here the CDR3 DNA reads TGTGCCAGCAGCACCGACAGGGAATGGCGGGAGGCCTATGGCTACACCTTC. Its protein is CASSTDREWREAYGYTF.

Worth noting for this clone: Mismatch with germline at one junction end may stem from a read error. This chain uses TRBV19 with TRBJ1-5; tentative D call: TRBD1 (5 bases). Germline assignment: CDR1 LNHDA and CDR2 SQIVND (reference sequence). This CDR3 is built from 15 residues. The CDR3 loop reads CASTIRGPANQPQHF. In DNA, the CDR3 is TGTGCCAGTACTATAAGGGGCCCGGCTAATCAGCCCCAGCATTTT.

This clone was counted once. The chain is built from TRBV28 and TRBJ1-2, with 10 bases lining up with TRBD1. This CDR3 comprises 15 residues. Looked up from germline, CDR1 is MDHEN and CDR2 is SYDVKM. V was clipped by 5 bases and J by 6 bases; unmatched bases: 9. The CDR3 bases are TGTGCCAGCAGTACCCCCGGGACAGGGGTGCATGGCTACACCTTC. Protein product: CASSTPGTGVHGYTF.

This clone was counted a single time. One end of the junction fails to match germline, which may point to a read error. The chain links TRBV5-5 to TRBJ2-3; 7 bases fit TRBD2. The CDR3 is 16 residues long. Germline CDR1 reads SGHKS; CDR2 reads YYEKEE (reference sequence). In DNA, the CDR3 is TGTGCCAGCATCTTGGGTTTGGGACTAAGCACAGATACGCAGTATTTT. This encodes CASILGLGLSTDTQYF. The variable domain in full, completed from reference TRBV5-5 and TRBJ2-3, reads DAGVTQSPTHLIKTRGQQVTLRCSPISGHKSVSWYQQVLGQGPQFIFQYYEKEERGRGNFPDRFSARQFPNYSSELNVNALLLGDSALYLCASILGLGLSTDTQYFGPGTRLTVL.

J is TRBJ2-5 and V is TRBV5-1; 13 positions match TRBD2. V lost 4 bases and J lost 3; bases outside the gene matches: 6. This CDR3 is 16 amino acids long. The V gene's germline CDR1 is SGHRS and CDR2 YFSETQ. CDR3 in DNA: TGCGCCAGCAGCAGAGGACTAGCGGGGGTAGAAGAGACCCAGTACTTC. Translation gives CASSRGLAGVEETQYF.

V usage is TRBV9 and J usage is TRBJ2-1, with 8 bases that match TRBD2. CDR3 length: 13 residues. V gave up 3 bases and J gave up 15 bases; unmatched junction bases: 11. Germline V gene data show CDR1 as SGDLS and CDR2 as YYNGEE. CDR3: CASSAITGTSMFF. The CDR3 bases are TGTGCCAGCAGCGCGATAACCGGGACTAGTATGTTCTTC.

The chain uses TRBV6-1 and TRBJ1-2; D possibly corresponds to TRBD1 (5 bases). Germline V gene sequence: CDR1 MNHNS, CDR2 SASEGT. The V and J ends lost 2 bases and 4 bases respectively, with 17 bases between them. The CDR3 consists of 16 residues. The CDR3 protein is CASSEPDGAEGYGYTF. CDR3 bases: TGTGCCAGCAGTGAACCTGATGGGGCGGAAGGCTATGGCTACACCTTC.

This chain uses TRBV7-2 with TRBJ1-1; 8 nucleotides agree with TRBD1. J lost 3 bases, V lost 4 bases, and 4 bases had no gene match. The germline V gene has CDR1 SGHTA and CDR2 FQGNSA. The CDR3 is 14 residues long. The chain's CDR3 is CASSYGQGHTEAFF. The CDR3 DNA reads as TGTGCCAGCAGCTATGGACAGGGTCACACTGAAGCTTTCTTT.

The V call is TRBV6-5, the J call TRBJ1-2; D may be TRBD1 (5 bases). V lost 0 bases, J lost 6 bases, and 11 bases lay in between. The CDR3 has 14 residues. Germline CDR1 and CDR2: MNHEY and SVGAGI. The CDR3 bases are TGTGCCAGCAGTTACTCGAAGGGGTTGAATGGCTACACCTTC. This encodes CASSYSKGLNGYTF.

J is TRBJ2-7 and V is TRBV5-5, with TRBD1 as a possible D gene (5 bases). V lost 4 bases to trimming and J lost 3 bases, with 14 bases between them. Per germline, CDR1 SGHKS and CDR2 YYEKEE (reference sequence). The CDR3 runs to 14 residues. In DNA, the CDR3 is TGTGCCAGCAGCCCCCGAAGGGGTGACTACGAGCAGTACTTC. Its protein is CASSPRRGDYEQYF.

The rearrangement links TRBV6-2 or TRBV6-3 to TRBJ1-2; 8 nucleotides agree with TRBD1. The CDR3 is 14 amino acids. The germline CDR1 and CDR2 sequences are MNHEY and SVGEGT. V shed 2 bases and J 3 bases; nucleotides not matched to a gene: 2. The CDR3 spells CASSYPDRDYGYTF. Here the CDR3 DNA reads TGTGCCAGCAGTTACCCGGACAGGGACTATGGCTACACCTTC.

The DNA for the CDR3 is TGTGCCTGGAGCATTGACAGGGGAGTCCCCTATAATTCACCCCTCCACTTT. Residues: CAWSIDRGVPYNSPLHF. This chain uses TRBV30 with TRBJ1-6, with 8 bases aligning to TRBD1. The germline CDR1 and CDR2 sequences are GTSNPN and SVGIG (reference sequence). The V and J ends lost 3 bases and 2 bases, in that order; junction bases with no gene match: 9. The CDR3 has 17 residues.

The DNA of the CDR3 is TGTGCCAGCAGCAAACCACCTAGCGGGGGTAGCACAGATACGCAGTATTTT. It specifies CASSKPPSGGSTDTQYF. This chain joins TRBV7-3 and TRBJ2-3; 10 bases line up with TRBD2. The CDR3 length is 17 residues. Per the germline V gene, CDR1 is SGHTA and CDR2 is FQGTGA. V shed 5 bases and J 0 bases; nucleotides not matched to a gene: 8.

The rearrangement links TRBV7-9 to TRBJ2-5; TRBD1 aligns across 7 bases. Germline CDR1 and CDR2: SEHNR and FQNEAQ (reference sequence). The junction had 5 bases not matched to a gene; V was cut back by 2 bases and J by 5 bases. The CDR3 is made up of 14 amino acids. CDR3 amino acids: CASSLTQGVETQYF. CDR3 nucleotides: TGTGCCAGCAGCTTAACGCAGGGGGTTGAGACCCAGTACTTC.

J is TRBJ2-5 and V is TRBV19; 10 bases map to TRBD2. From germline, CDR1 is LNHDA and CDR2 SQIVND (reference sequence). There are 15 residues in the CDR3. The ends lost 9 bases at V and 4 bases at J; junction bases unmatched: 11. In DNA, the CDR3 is TGTGCCAGCAAGAGGGTAGCGGGGGGCCCAGAGACCCAGTACTTC. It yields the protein CASKRVAGGPETQYF.

The CDR3 here is CASGRQVAEETQYF. CDR3 nucleotide sequence: TGTGCCAGCGGCCGTCAGGTTGCCGAAGAGACCCAGTACTTC. The chain employs TRBV2 and TRBJ2-5; no firm D call. CDR3 length: 14 residues. Germline assignment: CDR1 SNHLY and CDR2 FYNNEI. With 8 bases removed from V and 3 bases from J, the gap between germline ends came to 16 bases.

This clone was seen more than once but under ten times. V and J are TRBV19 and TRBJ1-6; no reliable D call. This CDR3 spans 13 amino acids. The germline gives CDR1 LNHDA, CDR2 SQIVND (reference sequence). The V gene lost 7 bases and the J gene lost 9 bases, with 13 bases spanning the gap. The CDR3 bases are TGTGCCAGTACCCCGATTGTCGGTTCACCCCTCCACTTT. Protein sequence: CASTPIVGSPLHF.

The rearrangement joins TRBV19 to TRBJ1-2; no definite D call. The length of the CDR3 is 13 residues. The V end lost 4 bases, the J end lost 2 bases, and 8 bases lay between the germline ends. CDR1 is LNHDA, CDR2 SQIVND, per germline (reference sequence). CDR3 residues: CASSTLGNYGYTF. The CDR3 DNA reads TGTGCCAGTAGTACCCTCGGGAACTATGGCTACACCTTC. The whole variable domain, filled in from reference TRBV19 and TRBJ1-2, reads DGGITQSPKYLFRKEGQNVTLSCEQNLNHDAMYWYRQDPGQGLRLIYYSQIVNDFQKGDIAEGYSVSREKKESFPLTVTSAQKNPTAFYLCASSTLGNYGYTFGSGTRLTVV.

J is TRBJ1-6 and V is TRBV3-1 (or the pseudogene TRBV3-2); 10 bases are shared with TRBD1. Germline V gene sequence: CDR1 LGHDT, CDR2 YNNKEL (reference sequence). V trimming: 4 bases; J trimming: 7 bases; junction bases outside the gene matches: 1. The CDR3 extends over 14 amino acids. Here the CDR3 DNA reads TGTGCCAGCAGCCCGGGACAGGGGAATTCACCCCTCCACTTT. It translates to CASSPGQGNSPLHF.

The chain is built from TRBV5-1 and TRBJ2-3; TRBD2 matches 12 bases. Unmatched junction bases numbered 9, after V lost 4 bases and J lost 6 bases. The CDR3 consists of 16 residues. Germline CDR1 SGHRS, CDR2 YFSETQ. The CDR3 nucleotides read TGCGCCAGCAGCCAAACACTAGCGGGGGGTTATGATACGCAGTATTTT. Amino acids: CASSQTLAGGYDTQYF.